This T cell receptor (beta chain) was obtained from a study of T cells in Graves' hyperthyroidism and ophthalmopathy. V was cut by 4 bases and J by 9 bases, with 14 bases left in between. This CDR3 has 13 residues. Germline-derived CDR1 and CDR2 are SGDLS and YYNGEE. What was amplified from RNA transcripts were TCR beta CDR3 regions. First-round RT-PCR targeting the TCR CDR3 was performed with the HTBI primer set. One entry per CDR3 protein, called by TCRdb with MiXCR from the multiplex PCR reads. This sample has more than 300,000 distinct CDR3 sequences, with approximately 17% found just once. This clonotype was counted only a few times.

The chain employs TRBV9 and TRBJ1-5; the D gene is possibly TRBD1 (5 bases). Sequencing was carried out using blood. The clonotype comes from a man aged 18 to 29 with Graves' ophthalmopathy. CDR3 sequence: CASSHGGGGPQHF. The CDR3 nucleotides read TGTGCCAGCAGCCATGGGGGGGGTGGGCCCCAGCATTTT.